This T cell receptor (beta chain) was obtained from a study of post-analysis software for immune sequencing data. About the study: Included courses were relapsing-remitting and secondary progressive multiple sclerosis; progressive-relapsing multiple sclerosis was also included.

Details on this clonotype: Its cognate antigen is unknown.

Germline CDR1 is MNHNY and CDR2 is SVGAGI (reference sequence). The ends were cut back, 2 bases at V and 13 bases at J, with 18 bases in the middle. CDR3 length: 14 amino acids. General study findings and limits: Higher frequency in patients than in controls was seen for five TRBV segments, with TRBV5-6, TRBV5-1 and TRBV20-1 among them.

Built from TCR beta cDNA, the libraries had unique molecular identifiers in them. TCRdb re-called the PCR reads through MiXCR, storing one row per CDR3 protein. The table has 740,000 or so distinct CDR3 sequences, approximately 53% seen once. The V and J genes are TRBV6-6 and TRBJ2-1; D might be TRBD1 (6 bases). The receptor comes from a girl between 10 and 17 years old with multiple sclerosis. Sequencing was done on a sample of blood. The DNA for the CDR3 is TGTGCCAGCAGTTACCAATTAGACAGGTTGGACCAGTTCTTC. It yields the protein CASSYQLDRLDQFF.